These T cell receptor beta chains were read from a single sample in a study of shared clonotypes between healthy human individuals. Produced via immunoSEQ multiplex PCR; TCRdb's table is partial and in-frame only. The sample holds about 820,000 clones, 80% to 95% seen once. Sequencing was performed on naive CD8+ T cells sorted from blood. These receptors were obtained from a man between 25 and 39 years old in good health. Both conserved end residues are part of each CDR3. The D gene is left open where the match is weak. Size is omitted from some rows. Given values are once, few, many or a class for expanded clones.

TRBJ2-7 | - | TRBD1 | TRBV27 | TGTGCCAGCAGTTTGGACAGGGGGTACGAGCAGTACTTC | CASSLDRGYEQYF
TRBJ2-5 | - | - | TRBV10-3 | TGTGCCATCACCAATGGAGGGTCAGAGACCCAGTACTTC | CAITNGGSETQYF
TRBJ2-5 | - | TRBD2 | TRBV7-9 | TGTGCCAGCACCCACCCCCCTAGCGGGAGCGGGGAGACCCAGTACTTC | CASTHPPSGSGETQYF
TRBJ2-1 | - | - | TRBV10-2 | TGCGCCAGCAGAACCCTAGCGTCTCTCAATGAGCAGTTCTTC | CASRTLASLNEQFF
TRBJ2-2 | - | TRBD1 | TRBV5-5 | TGTGCCAGCAGCAAGGGGACAGGGCGGGCCGGGGAGCTGTTTTTT | CASSKGTGRAGELFF
TRBJ2-6 | many | - | TRBV27 | TGTGCCACAAGGGCGGGTGGGGCCAACGTCCTGACTTTC | CATRAGGANVLTF
TRBJ2-7 | - | - | TRBV4-1 | TGCGCCAGCAGCCAACCCCTCAGGGGACCCCAGGGGGGCGAGCAGTACTTC | CASSQPLRGPQGGEQYF
TRBJ2-7 | - | - | TRBV7-9 | TGTGCCATCCAACAGGGTATTGGGGAGCAGTACTTC | CAIQQGIGEQYF
TRBJ2-1 | - | TRBD2 | TRBV7-2 | TGTGCCAGCAGCTTAGTCCTAGCGGGAGTTCACAATGAGCAGTTCTTC | CASSLVLAGVHNEQFF
TRBJ2-1 | - | - | TRBV7-3 | TGTGCCAGCAGCTTAGGAGCAGCCTACAATGAGCAGTTCTTC | CASSLGAAYNEQFF
TRBJ2-7 | - | - | TRBV27 | TGTGCCAGCAGTTTATCCCCCAACTCCTACGAGCAGTACTTC | CASSLSPNSYEQYF
TRBJ1-5 | - | - | TRBV28 | TGTGCCAGCAGTTTAAGGAGCAGCAATCAGCCCCAGCATTTT | CASSLRSSNQPQHF
TRBJ1-5 | - | - | TRBV9 | TGTGCCAGCAGCGTAGCCGGGGGTCAGCCCCAGCATTTT | CASSVAGGQPQHF
TRBJ2-1 | - | - | TRBV30 | TGTGCCTGGACTTCGGCTAGAGGGAACAATGAGCAGTTCTTC | CAWTSARGNNEQFF
TRBJ1-2 | - | - | TRBV4-1 | TGCGCCAGCAGCCAAGGGGTGACGGCTAACTATGGCTACACCTTC | CASSQGVTANYGYTF
TRBJ2-7 | - | - | TRBV10-1 | TGCGCCAGCAGTGAGAGGGATTCCTACGAGCAGTACTTC | CASSERDSYEQYF
TRBJ2-1 | - | TRBD2 | TRBV9 | TGTGCCAGCAGCGCCGGGACTAGCGGGAGGCAGGTGGTTGTGGAGCAGTTCTTC | CASSAGTSGRQVVVEQFF
TRBJ2-7 | - | - | TRBV4-3 | TGCGCCAGCAGCCGCGGACTCCACTACGAGCAGTACTTC | CASSRGLHYEQYF
TRBJ2-7 | - | TRBD1 | TRBV7-9 | TGTGCCAGCAGCCGCGGTGGGACAGAACTATACGAGCAGTACTTC | CASSRGGTELYEQYF
TRBJ2-5 | - | TRBD1 | TRBV6-5 | TGTGCCAGCAGCCAACTACGGACAGGGAGGGAGACCCAGTACTTC | CASSQLRTGRETQYF
TRBJ2-1 | - | - | TRBV28 | TGTGCCAGCAGTTTTCGGGACCGACCCAATGAGCAGTTCTTC | CASSFRDRPNEQFF
TRBJ2-1 | - | - | TRBV19 | TGTGCCAGTAGTATGAGCGCTAGCTCCTACAATGAGCAGTTCTTC | CASSMSASSYNEQFF
TRBJ2-1 | - | TRBD2 | TRBV15 | TGTGCCACCAGCAGATTCAGCGGGAGGGGTAGTGCCGTTTACAATGAGCAGTTCTTC | CATSRFSGRGSAVYNEQFF
TRBJ2-1 | once | TRBD1 | TRBV7-2 | TGTGCCAGCAGCTTTTGGGACAGGGTGAACCCCAATGAGCAGTTCTTC | CASSFWDRVNPNEQFF
TRBJ1-3 | once | - | TRBV4-3 | TGCGCCAGCAGCCAAGACATTGACGATGCCTATGGAAACACCATATATTTT | CASSQDIDDAYGNTIYF
TRBJ1-1 | - | - | TRBV5-4 | TGTGCCAGCAGCCCGCCCGGGGTGAACACTGAAGCTTTCTTT | CASSPPGVNTEAFF
TRBJ2-3 | - | - | TRBV4-3 | TGCGCCAGCAGCCAAGAGGAAGGGGTGGCAGATACGCAGTATTTT | CASSQEEGVADTQYF
TRBJ2-5 | - | - | TRBV7-9 | TGTGCCAGCAGCCCTCCCCGAGGAGGAGTCCAAGAGACCCAGTACTTC | CASSPPRGGVQETQYF
TRBJ2-3 | - | - | TRBV28 | TGTGCCAGCAGTTCACACCAGGGGTTGTGGGGCACAGATACGCAGTATTTT | CASSSHQGLWGTDTQYF
TRBJ2-5 | - | - | TRBV6-6 | TGTGCCAGCAGTTACTTTGCAGGGGAAGAGACCCAGTACTTC | CASSYFAGEETQYF
TRBJ2-7 | - | TRBD1 | TRBV7-9 | TGTGGGCTAGAGGCGCTTAGACAGGGCTGGGAGCAGTACTTC | CGLEALRQGWEQYF
TRBJ2-7 | - | - | TRBV7-9 | TGTGCCAGCAGCGCTCAGGGCCCTTACTACGAGCAGTACTTC | CASSAQGPYYEQYF
TRBJ2-7 | - | - | TRBV4-1 | TGCGCCAGCAGCCAACTTCCCGGGGGAACCTACGAGCAGTACTTC | CASSQLPGGTYEQYF
TRBJ2-1 | - | TRBD1 | TRBV7-9 | TGTGCCAGCTGGACAGGGGGTTACAATGAGCAGTTCTTC | CASWTGGYNEQFF
TRBJ2-1 | - | - | TRBV27 | TGTGCCAGCAGTTTCACAGACTACAATGAGCAGTTCTTC | CASSFTDYNEQFF
TRBJ1-3 | - | - | TRBV7-6 | TGTGCCAGCAGCTTAAGCACGGCGGAACTACACTCTGGAAACACCATATATTTT | CASSLSTAELHSGNTIYF
TRBJ2-5 | - | TRBD2 | TRBV7-8 | TGTGCCAGCAGCTTAGCGCCCCGGCTAGCGGGAGTTGGACGTTGGGAGACCCAGTACTTC | CASSLAPRLAGVGRWETQYF
TRBJ2-3 | - | TRBD2 | TRBV28 | TGTGCCAGCAGTTTTTTCCTAGCGGGACGCCAAGATACGCAGTATTTT | CASSFFLAGRQDTQYF
TRBJ2-1 | - | - | TRBV7-9 | TGTGCCAGCAGCGGAACTACGGGGTCCTACAATGAGCAGTTCTTC | CASSGTTGSYNEQFF
TRBJ2-7 | - | - | TRBV27 | TGTGCCAGCAGTTTGTGGGGAGCTGCGTACGAGCAGTACTTC | CASSLWGAAYEQYF
TRBJ1-1 | - | TRBD1 | TRBV29-1 | TGCAGCGTCACGGGACAGGGGGTAACTAACACTGAAGCTTTCTTT | CSVTGQGVTNTEAFF
TRBJ2-1 | - | - | TRBV7-9 | TGTGCCAGCAGCTGGAGTAGGGGCGACGGGAATGAGCAGTTCTTC | CASSWSRGDGNEQFF
TRBJ2-3 | - | - | TRBV30 | TGTGCCTCAGTCCAGGGCTTTACGCAGTATTTT | CASVQGFTQYF
TRBJ1-3 | - | - | TRBV5-6 | TGTGCCAGCAGCCCGGGCTCTGGAAACACCATATATTTT | CASSPGSGNTIYF
TRBJ1-4 | - | TRBD1 | TRBV13 | TGTGCCAGCAGCTTGGACAGGTCTAATGAAAAACTGTTTTTT | CASSLDRSNEKLFF
TRBJ2-7 | - | - | TRBV5-1 | TGCGCCAGCAGCTTGGAATCCGCGGGGAACTACGAGCAGTACTTC | CASSLESAGNYEQYF
TRBJ2-1 | - | TRBD2 | TRBV7-9 | TGTGCCAGCAGCTTTCCTAGCGGGAGGAATTCCTACAATGAGCAGTTCTTC | CASSFPSGRNSYNEQFF
TRBJ1-1 | - | - | TRBV19 | TGTGCCAGTAGTACCTGGAACAGGGAAAAACCGATCATCGACATGAACACTGAAGCTTTCTTT | CASSTWNREKPIIDMNTEAFF
TRBJ2-1 | - | - | TRBV19 | TGTGCCAGTAGTGCTTTCGCCGATTACAATGAGCAGTTCTTC | CASSAFADYNEQFF
TRBJ1-1 | - | - | TRBV7-9 | TGTGCCAGCAGCTTCCTCCGCAGTGTCACGGCTTTCTTT | CASSFLRSVTAFF